Presented here are 14 T cell receptor beta chains from one specimen sequenced in a study of T cell responses to AZD1222 COVID-19 vaccine. The repertoire was sequenced with immunoSEQ multiplex PCR; TCRdb's copy has only in-frame clones and lacks some. Altogether 75,000 to 85,000 clones are present, more than 75% being singletons, with the ten largest covering approximately 4.5%. The sequencing used peripheral blood, collected on day 0 of AZD1222 vaccination. These receptor sequences come from an adult in good health.

The chain employs TRBV11-2 and TRBJ2-5; 8 nucleotides agree with TRBD1. There are 13 residues in the CDR3. Germline CDR1 and CDR2: SGHAT and FQNNGV. The V gene end was trimmed by 6 bases and the J gene end by 4 bases; junction bases not matched to a gene: 4. CDR3 amino acids: CASRQGDRETQYF. The DNA of the CDR3 is TGTGCCAGCAGACAGGGGGATAGAGAGACCCAGTACTTC. Filled out from reference TRBV11-2 and TRBJ2-5, the complete variable domain reads EAGVAQSPRYKIIEKRQSVAFWCNPISGHATLYWYQQILGQGPKLLIQFQNNGVVDDSQLPKDRFSAERLKGVDSTLKIQPAKLEDSAVYLCASRQGDRETQYFGPGTRLLVL.

This chain connects TRBV11-2 to TRBJ1-3; D not certain. Germline CDR1 is SGHAT and CDR2 is FQNNGV. V was cut by 0 bases and J by 4 bases, with 16 bases left in between. The CDR3 is 17 residues long. As DNA, the CDR3 is TGTGCCAGCAGCTTAGATTTTGACACAAGACCGGGAAACACCATATATTTT. Translating gives CASSLDFDTRPGNTIYF.

The V gene is TRBV29-1, the J gene TRBJ1-1, with D perhaps matching TRBD1 (5 bases). The CDR3 contains 10 residues. Germline lookup yields CDR1 SQVTM and CDR2 ANQGSEA. The ends were cut back, 7 bases at V and 5 bases at J, with 8 bases in the middle. In DNA, the CDR3 is TGCAGCGCCAGGGAGACTGAAGCTTTCTTT. Protein sequence: CSARETEAFF.

The genes are TRBV5-1 and TRBJ1-2; D gene ambiguous. The CDR3 contains 16 residues. Germline V gene data show CDR1 as SGHRS and CDR2 as YFSETQ. Trimming left V 1 base short and J 0 bases short, with 13 bases between. The CDR3 here is CASSLLDSRANYGYTF. The DNA for the CDR3 is TGCGCCAGCAGCTTGCTCGATAGCAGAGCTAACTATGGCTACACCTTC.

This clone was seen only once. Distinct nucleotide sequences in the sample also encode this CDR3. This rearrangement joins TRBV7-3 to TRBJ1-3; the D gene is possibly TRBD1 (6 bases). The CDR3 contains 14 residues. Germline CDR1 SGHTA, CDR2 FQGTGA. V lost 5 bases to trimming and J lost 0 bases, with 8 bases between them. CDR3 in amino acids: CASSLDSSGNTIYF. In nucleotides, the CDR3 is TGTGCCAGCAGCCTGGACAGCTCTGGAAACACCATATATTTT.

This chain connects TRBV6-1 to TRBJ1-2; D is perhaps TRBD1 (5 bases). Trimming shortened V by 3 bases and J by 0 bases, and 11 bases separated the two germline ends. From germline, CDR1 is MNHNS and CDR2 SASEGT. This CDR3 is 15 amino acids long. The CDR3 spells CASSEAAGTNYGYTF. The DNA for the CDR3 is TGTGCCAGCAGTGAGGCGGCAGGGACTAACTATGGCTACACCTTC.

The V gene is TRBV2, the J gene TRBJ2-3; D unclear. V dropped 0 bases and J dropped 8 bases, with 6 bases sitting between them. CDR1 is SNHLY, CDR2 FYNNEI, per germline. This CDR3 region has 12 residues. The CDR3 reads CASSEAAGTQYF. The CDR3 nucleotides read TGTGCCAGCAGTGAAGCTGCCGGTACGCAGTATTTT. The whole variable domain, filled in from reference TRBV2 and TRBJ2-3, reads EPEVTQTPSHQVTQMGQEVILRCVPISNHLYFYWYRQILGQKVEFLVSFYNNEISEKSEIFDDQFSVERPDGSNFTLKIRSTKLEDSAMYFCASSEAAGTQYFGPGTRLTVL.

This chain connects TRBV30 to TRBJ1-1, with D perhaps TRBD1 (6 bases). V lost 6 bases and J 10 bases, leaving 21 bases between the germline ends. Per the germline V gene, CDR1 is GTSNPN and CDR2 is SVGIG (reference sequence). This CDR3 has 13 residues. The CDR3 here is CACPLLEGGVAFF. The CDR3 nucleotides read TGTGCCTGCCCCCTATTGGAGGGGGGGGTAGCTTTCTTT.

The genes are TRBV11-3 and TRBJ1-6; D is perhaps TRBD1 (6 bases). Deletions cut 7 bases from V and 9 bases from J, with 16 bases between. The CDR3 runs to 14 residues. CDR1 is SGHNT, CDR2 YENEEA, per germline. The CDR3 nucleotides read TGTGCCAGCAAGAGGCGGGACATAGGTTCACCCCTCCACTTT. This gives the protein CASKRRDIGSPLHF.

V and J are TRBV6-6 and TRBJ2-1, with D possibly called TRBD1 or TRBD2 (5 bases each). The CDR3 contains 14 residues. Germline-derived CDR1 and CDR2 are MNHNY and SVGAGI (reference sequence). V was trimmed by 6 bases and J by 8 bases, leaving 17 bases between them. This CDR3 reads CASSEGREVDEQFF. The CDR3 DNA follows: TGTGCCAGCAGCGAGGGACGGGAAGTCGATGAGCAGTTCTTC.

The rearrangement joins TRBV29-1 to TRBJ2-5; 7 bases fit TRBD2. V shed 8 bases and J 3 bases; nucleotides not matched to a gene: 9. CDR3 length: 13 amino acids. The germline V gene encodes CDR1 SQVTM and CDR2 ANQGSEA. The CDR3 DNA reads TGCAGCTCCAGACTAGCCCTAGAAGAGACCCAGTACTTC. It specifies CSSRLALEETQYF.

The chain carries TRBV30 and TRBJ1-6, with D unclear. The V end was cut by 6 bases, the J end by 7 bases, with 22 bases between. The CDR3 totals 16 residues. The germline V gene has CDR1 GTSNPN and CDR2 SVGIG (reference sequence). CDR3 amino acids: CACRAPDKGLNSPLHF. CDR3 nucleotide sequence: TGTGCCTGTCGAGCTCCCGATAAAGGTTTGAATTCACCCCTCCACTTT.

The chain has TRBV12-3 or TRBV12-4 and TRBJ2-7; a weak D match, TRBD1 (6 bases). V lost 8 bases to trimming and J lost 7 bases, with 18 bases between them. The length of the CDR3 is 13 residues. This CDR3 reads CASLSRGSDEQYF. As DNA, the CDR3 is TGTGCCAGCCTTAGCAGGGGCTCCGATGAGCAGTACTTC.

This clone was recorded once. This chain links TRBV5-1 with TRBJ2-1, with D possibly matching TRBD2 (5 bases). CDR1 is SGHRS, CDR2 YFSETQ, per germline. This CDR3 spans 16 amino acids. V was trimmed by 6 bases and J by 2 bases, leaving 18 bases between them. In nucleotides, the CDR3 is TGCGCCAGCAACTTACCCCGGGATATTCCCTACAATGAGCAGTTCTTC. It codes for CASNLPRDIPYNEQFF.